This T cell receptor (beta chain) appears in the sequencing data of a study of blood T cell repertoires in COVID-19 (dated by TCRdb to the early 2020s). Context from the whole study: Collaborator samples came from the United States, Italy and Spain and covered acute and convalescent phases of COVID-19. The prospective study material was composed of cDNA or gDNA derived from T cells, B-cell-depleted T cells, or PBMCs. Deeply sampled blood TCRbeta repertoires from subjects exposed to, actively infected with, or recovered from COVID-19 were included in the dataset. The repertoires were made available in a free public database intended to serve as a resource for research on the immune response to SARS-CoV-2. The samples were drawn from two sources: the first 160 participants of the ongoing ImmuneRACE study, and 1,200 or so subjects contributed by 6 global collaborators. The sample metadata nearly always contained a de-identified subject ID, COVID-19 status, age in years and sex. Where available, HLA class I and class II types were taken from metadata supplied by the sample provider and were not determined by assay-based typing.

One collaborating source in Seattle enrolled patients during active infection and followed them longitudinally through the course of disease. Whole blood was collected in K2EDTA tubes by collaborating institutions according to the institutions' own protocols. For TCRbeta analysis, collaborators shipped samples as frozen whole blood, isolated PBMCs, or DNA extracted from either of those sample types. The immunoSEQ Assay, a bias-controlled multiplex PCR, was used to amplify TCRbeta CDR3 regions from genomic DNA. From the authors' description of their analysis: Within the assay, amplification of reference gene primers was used to estimate how many nucleated cells each sample contained. To quantify the absolute abundance of each unique TCRbeta CDR3 rearrangement, sequence reads were collapsed and filtered. For each sample, productive Simpson clonality was calculated as the square root of Simpson's diversity index over productive rearrangements. Not all clones reach the TCRdb copy of this immuneACCESS table, which keeps in-frame sequences only. Checked studies attribute under half of the gap to unresolved V genes and leave the rest unexplained. V, J and clone size derive from that table, while D and trimming were established from the DNA sequence. For this sample the table gives about 150,000 clones, of which about 85% were detected only once. The ten largest clones capture more than 6.5% of the sample.

A remark on this clone: Its antigen is still unknown. The sample holds no much larger clone one base away, and base qualities are not on file.

From the cysteine through the phenylalanine, the CDR3 covers 15 amino acids. CDR3 DNA is the only sequence kept; it has 45 bases, read in frame from the first base. CDR1 and CDR2 (MNHNY, SVGAGI) derive from the germline V gene (reference sequence). V sheds 2 bases and J sheds 1 base, leaving 11 bases between their ends. What the study reported, not specific to this receptor: The amount of clinical and demographic metadata varied by source and participant and was provided uncurated.

The receptor comes from a woman aged 55 to 70 with COVID-19, enrolled during active disease. The chain couples TRBV6-6 to TRBJ1-1; TRBD1 is possibly the D segment (6 matching bases). Sequencing was performed on peripheral blood. The DNA sequence is TGTGCCAGCAGTTACAGCCGGGGGGCGAACACTGAAGCTTTCTTT. This translates into CASSYSRGANTEAFF.